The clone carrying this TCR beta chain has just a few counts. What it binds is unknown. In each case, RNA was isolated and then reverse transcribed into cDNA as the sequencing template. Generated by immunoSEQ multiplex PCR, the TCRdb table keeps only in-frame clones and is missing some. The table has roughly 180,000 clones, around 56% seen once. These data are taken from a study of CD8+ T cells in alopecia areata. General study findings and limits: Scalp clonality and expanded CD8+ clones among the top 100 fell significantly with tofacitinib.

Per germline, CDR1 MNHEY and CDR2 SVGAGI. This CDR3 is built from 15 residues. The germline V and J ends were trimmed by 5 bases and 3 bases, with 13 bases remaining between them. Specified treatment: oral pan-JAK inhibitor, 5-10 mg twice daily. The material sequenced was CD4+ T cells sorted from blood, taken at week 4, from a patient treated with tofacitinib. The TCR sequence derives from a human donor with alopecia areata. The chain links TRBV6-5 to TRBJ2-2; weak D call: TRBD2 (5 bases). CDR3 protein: CASSPQRVHTGELFF. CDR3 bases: TGTGCCAGCAGTCCACAGAGGGTTCACACCGGGGAGCTGTTTTTT.